The 16 T cell receptor beta chains presented below share a single source sample, sequenced in a study of cytomegalovirus exposure and HLA in healthy donors. The PCR contained 60 Vbeta and 13 Jbeta primers. The method was immunoSEQ multiplex PCR; TCRdb's version includes in-frame clones alone and lacks a portion of them. Found here are about 210,000 clones, 65% to 90% of them singletons; the top ten hold roughly 0.33%. What was sequenced was PBMCs. The receptors were sampled from a woman in her 30s in good health and CMV-seronegative.

The chain recombines TRBV11-3 with TRBJ1-5, with unresolved D. CDR1 and CDR2 from the germline V gene are SGHNT and YENEEA. Trimming cost V 11 bases and J 1 base, with 21 bases left between them. This CDR3 is built from 16 residues. CDR3 region: CARPPGGQRSNQPQHF. The CDR3 DNA reads as TGTGCCCGGCCCCCTGGAGGTCAAAGAAGCAATCAGCCCCAGCATTTT.

In regard to this clone: Additional DNA sequences in this sample encode the identical CDR3. The chain carries TRBV5-1 and TRBJ1-4; D gene uncertain. CDR3 length: 15 amino acids. Germline assignment: CDR1 SGHRS and CDR2 YFSETQ. The V end was cut by 0 bases, the J end by 2 bases, with 8 bases between. This CDR3 reads CASSLALATNEKLFF. CDR3 coding DNA: TGCGCCAGCAGCTTGGCCCTGGCCACTAATGAAAAACTGTTTTTT.

This rearrangement joins TRBV5-1 to TRBJ1-2; 8 nucleotides match TRBD1. The CDR3 contains 14 residues. The junction had 4 bases not matched to a gene; V was cut back by 0 bases and J by 6 bases. Germline-derived CDR1 and CDR2 are SGHRS and YFSETQ. This CDR3 reads CASSLDRGGDGYTF. As DNA, the CDR3 is TGCGCCAGCAGCTTGGACAGGGGGGGAGATGGCTACACCTTC.

V gene TRBV28 combines with J gene TRBJ1-3; D possibly corresponds to TRBD1 (6 bases). The CDR3 loop spans 17 amino acids. Trimming stripped 7 bases from V and 0 bases from J, with 19 bases between. Germline V gene data show CDR1 as MDHEN and CDR2 as SYDVKM. The CDR3 sequence: CASTSPGQKYSGNTIYF. The CDR3 DNA follows: TGTGCCAGCACCTCCCCCGGACAGAAATACTCTGGAAACACCATATATTTT.

CDR3: CASNYLRAQYF. The CDR3 DNA is TGTGCCAGCAACTACTTGAGGGCCCAGTACTTC. The rearrangement uses TRBV2 and TRBJ2-5; TRBD2 is a possible D gene (5 bases). This CDR3 spans 11 amino acids. V dropped 7 bases and J dropped 9 bases, with 12 bases sitting between them. Germline CDR1 is SNHLY and CDR2 is FYNNEI.

As for this clone: One junction end does not reproduce the germline sequence, and a read error may be involved. The rearrangement links TRBV7-9 to TRBJ2-5, with D possibly being TRBD1 (7 bases). The CDR3 length is 16 residues. Germline V gene data show CDR1 as SEHNR and CDR2 as FQNEAQ (reference sequence). The CDR3 DNA follows: TGTTCCAGCAGCTTCAGGAGGGCAGGGGGACAAGAGACCCAGTACTTC. This codes for CSSSFRRAGGQETQYF.

The rearrangement links TRBV9 to TRBJ2-1, with a tentative D call TRBD1 (7 bases). CDR1 is SGDLS and CDR2 is YYNGEE in the germline V gene. This CDR3 has 16 residues. V lost 4 bases, J lost 7 bases, and 21 bases lay in between. The CDR3 nucleotides read TGTGCCAGCAGCCCACAAGAGGGGGCAGGGAGGAATGAGCAGTTCTTC. Its protein is CASSPQEGAGRNEQFF.

The chain uses TRBV5-4 and TRBJ2-5; 8 bases match TRBD1. Per germline, CDR1 SGHNT and CDR2 YYREEE (reference sequence). This CDR3 is 15 amino acids long. J gave up 5 bases and V 2 bases, and 8 bases lay outside the gene matches. The CDR3 here is CASSLTGTGGETQYF. The CDR3 region has the DNA TGTGCCAGCAGCTTAACCGGGACAGGAGGGGAGACCCAGTACTTC.

The V call is TRBV28, the J call TRBJ2-1; a possible D gene is TRBD2 (5 bases). CDR3 length equals 12 residues. V was clipped by 7 bases and J by 11 bases, with 15 bases between them. CDR1 is MDHEN, CDR2 SYDVKM, per germline. The CDR3 nucleotides are TGTGCCAGCAAGAGGGCCGGCGATCAGCAGTTCTTC. Translated, it gives CASKRAGDQQFF.

The V gene is TRBV11-3, the J gene TRBJ2-1, with 10 bases identical to TRBD1. With V trimmed by 6 bases and J by 4 bases, 6 bases remained unmatched. The CDR3 is made up of 15 amino acids. Germline-derived CDR1 and CDR2 are SGHNT and YENEEA. The CDR3 DNA follows: TGTGCCAGCAGTAAGGGGACAGGGGTTTACAATGAGCAGTTCTTC. It encodes CASSKGTGVYNEQFF.

The chain couples TRBV28 to TRBJ2-7, with D maybe TRBD2 (5 bases). Germline loops: CDR1 MDHEN, CDR2 SYDVKM. Trimming cost V 7 bases and J 0 bases, with 16 bases left between them. CDR3 length equals 15 residues. The CDR3 region is CASNLLTGSSYEQYF. As DNA, the CDR3 is TGTGCCAGCAACCTGCTGACGGGGAGCTCCTACGAGCAGTACTTC.

This chain uses TRBV6-6 with TRBJ2-1, with a tentative D call TRBD2 (6 bases). The CDR3 extends over 15 amino acids. Germline V gene data show CDR1 as MNHNY and CDR2 as SVGAGI (reference sequence). V was trimmed by 6 bases and J by 4 bases, leaving 16 bases between them. CDR3 coding DNA: TGTGCCAGCAGGGCGGGACCACAGGCGTACAATGAGCAGTTCTTC. Translating gives CASRAGPQAYNEQFF.

This clone was observed a few times. The chain couples TRBV10-3 to TRBJ2-1; 11 bases are shared with TRBD2. V shed 6 bases and J 8 bases; nucleotides not matched to a gene: 9. Germline V CDR1 and CDR2: ENHRY, SYGVKD. The length of the CDR3 is 15 residues. The CDR3 coding sequence is TGTGCCATCAGCAATAGCGGGGGGGCTAGGGATGAGCAGTTCTTC. It encodes CAISNSGGARDEQFF.

The chain recombines TRBV11-2 with TRBJ2-1; tentatively, D is TRBD2 (6 bases). Germline values: CDR1 SGHAT, CDR2 FQNNGV. The CDR3 has 16 amino acids. V shed 2 bases and J shed 2 bases, with 13 bases lying between them. CDR3: CASSLQAGLAYNEQFF. For the CDR3, the DNA is TGTGCCAGCAGCTTACAGGCGGGGTTGGCCTACAATGAGCAGTTCTTC.

This chain uses TRBV28 with TRBJ1-2; D is possibly TRBD1 (6 bases). Trimming removed 8 bases at V and 0 bases at J, with 10 bases between. CDR1 is MDHEN and CDR2 is SYDVKM in the germline V gene. CDR3 length: 13 residues. The CDR3: CASFTGSNYGYTF. CDR3 DNA: TGTGCCAGCTTTACAGGGTCTAACTATGGCTACACCTTC.

V and J are TRBV27 and TRBJ2-1; 7 bases match TRBD2. With 6 bases clipped from V and 0 bases from J, the junction kept 2 bases outside the gene matches. CDR1 is MNHEY, CDR2 SMNVEV, per germline (reference sequence). The CDR3 runs to 14 residues. CDR3 bases: TGTGCCAGCAGAGGCGGGAGCTCCTACAATGAGCAGTTCTTC. Its translation is CASRGGSSYNEQFF.